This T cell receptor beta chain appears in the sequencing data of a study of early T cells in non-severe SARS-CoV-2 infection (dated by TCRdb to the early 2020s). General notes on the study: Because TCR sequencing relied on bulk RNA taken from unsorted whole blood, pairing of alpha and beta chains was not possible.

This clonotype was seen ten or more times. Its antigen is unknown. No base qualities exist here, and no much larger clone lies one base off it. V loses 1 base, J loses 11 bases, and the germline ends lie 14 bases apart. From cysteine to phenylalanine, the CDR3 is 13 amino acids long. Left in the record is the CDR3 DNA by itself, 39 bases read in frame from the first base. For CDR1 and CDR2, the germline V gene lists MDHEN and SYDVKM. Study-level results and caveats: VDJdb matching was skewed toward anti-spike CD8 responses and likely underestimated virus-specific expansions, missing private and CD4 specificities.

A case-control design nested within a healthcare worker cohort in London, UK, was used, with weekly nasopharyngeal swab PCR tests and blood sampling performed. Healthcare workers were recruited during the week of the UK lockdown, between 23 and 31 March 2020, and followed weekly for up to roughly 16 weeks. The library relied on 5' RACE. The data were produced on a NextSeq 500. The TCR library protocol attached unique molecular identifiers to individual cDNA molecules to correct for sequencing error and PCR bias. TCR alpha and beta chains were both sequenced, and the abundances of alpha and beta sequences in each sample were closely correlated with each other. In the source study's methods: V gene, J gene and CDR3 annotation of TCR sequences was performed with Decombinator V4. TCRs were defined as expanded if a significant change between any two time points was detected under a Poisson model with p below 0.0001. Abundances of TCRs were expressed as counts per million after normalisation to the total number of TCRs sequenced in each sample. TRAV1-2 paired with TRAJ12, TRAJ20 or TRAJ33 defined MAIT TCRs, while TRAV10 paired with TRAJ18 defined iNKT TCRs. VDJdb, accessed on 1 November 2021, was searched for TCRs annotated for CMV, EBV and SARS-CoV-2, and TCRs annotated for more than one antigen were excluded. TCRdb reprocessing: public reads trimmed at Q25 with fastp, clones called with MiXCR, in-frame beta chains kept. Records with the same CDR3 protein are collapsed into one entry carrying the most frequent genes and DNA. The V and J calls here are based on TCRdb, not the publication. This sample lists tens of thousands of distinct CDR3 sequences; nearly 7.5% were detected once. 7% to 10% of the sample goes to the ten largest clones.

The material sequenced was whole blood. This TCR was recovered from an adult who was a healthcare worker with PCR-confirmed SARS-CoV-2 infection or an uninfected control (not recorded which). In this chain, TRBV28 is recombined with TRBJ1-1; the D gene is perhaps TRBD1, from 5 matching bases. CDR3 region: CASSLLPRTSAFF. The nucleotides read TGTGCCAGCAGTTTATTACCTCGGACATCGGCTTTCTTT. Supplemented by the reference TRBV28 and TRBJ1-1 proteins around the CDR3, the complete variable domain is DVKVTQSSRYLVKRTGEKVFLECVQDMDHENMFWYRQDPGLGLRLIYFSYDVKMKEKGDIPEGYSVSREKKERFSLILESASTNQTSMYLCASSLLPRTSAFFGQGTRLTVV.